The following is a TCR beta chain sequence with its context. Its target is unknown. The data derive from a study of cytomegalovirus exposure and HLA in healthy donors. Overall study: Researchers previously reported finding fewer than 120 million unique TCR beta sequences from 170 million or so T cells. As released early, the data held approximately 80 million unique TCRs from HLA-typed donors.

Use of 60 Vbeta and 13 Jbeta primers characterized the PCR. TCRdb keeps only in-frame clones here, not all; method: immunoSEQ multiplex PCR. The data hold 150,000 to 200,000 clones, with around 90% observed a single time. Findings and caveats of the study: Through in vitro validation, three CMV-associated chains were shown to be specific for CMV antigens. Apart from CMV serostatus, no immune exposure information was available.

Between the trimmed V and J ends, which lost 2 bases and 4 bases, there was a span of 7 bases. The germline gives CDR1 SGHRS, CDR2 YFSETQ. The CDR3 runs 13 residues. Sequencing was carried out using PBMCs. This sequence joins TRBV5-1 and TRBJ2-1; possibly TRBD1 for D (6 bases). The receptor was derived from a woman in her late teens or twenties in good health and CMV-seronegative. The DNA for the CDR3 is TGCGCCAGCAGCTTCGGACAGTACAATGAGCAGTTCTTC. This encodes CASSFGQYNEQFF.